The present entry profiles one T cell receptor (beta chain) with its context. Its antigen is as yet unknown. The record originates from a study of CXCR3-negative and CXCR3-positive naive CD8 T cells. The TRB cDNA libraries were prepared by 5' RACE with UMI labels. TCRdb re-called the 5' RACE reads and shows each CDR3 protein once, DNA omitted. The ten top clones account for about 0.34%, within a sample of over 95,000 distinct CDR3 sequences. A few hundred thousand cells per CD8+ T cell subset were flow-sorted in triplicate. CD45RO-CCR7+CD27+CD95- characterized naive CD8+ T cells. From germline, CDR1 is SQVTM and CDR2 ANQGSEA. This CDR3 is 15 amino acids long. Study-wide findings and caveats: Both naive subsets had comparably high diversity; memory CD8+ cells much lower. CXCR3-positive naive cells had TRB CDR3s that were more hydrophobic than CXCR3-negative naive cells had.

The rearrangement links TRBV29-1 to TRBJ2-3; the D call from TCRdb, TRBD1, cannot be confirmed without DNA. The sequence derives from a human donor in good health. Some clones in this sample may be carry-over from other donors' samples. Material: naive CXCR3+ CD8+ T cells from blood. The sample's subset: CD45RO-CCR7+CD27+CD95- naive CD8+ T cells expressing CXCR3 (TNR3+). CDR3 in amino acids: CSVDGVRAPPDTQYF.